These T cell receptor beta chains were read from a single sample in a study of technical replicates of blood from a handful of donors. Repertoires were generated with immunoSEQ multiplex PCR, while TCRdb's copy carries only in-frame clones and drops some. Among under 85,000 clones listed, around 86% were seen once. Sequencing was performed on PBMCs. The receptors shown here come from a human donor in good health. Some clones in this sample may be carry-over from other donors' samples. Each CDR3 is given with its conserved first and last residue. D genes are given only for firm matches. Size is omitted from some rows. Given values are once, few, many or a class for expanded clones.

v_call,cdr3_length,j_call,d_call,clone_size,cdr3_aa,cdr3_nt
TRBV20-1,11,TRBJ2-2,.,.,CSANRDGELFF,TGCAGTGCTAACCGGGATGGGGAGCTGTTTTTT
TRBV7-9,17,TRBJ1-2,.,.,CASSLTQGIGANYGYTF,TGTGCCAGCAGCTTAACTCAGGGGATTGGAGCTAACTATGGCTACACCTTC
TRBV27,13,TRBJ2-5,.,.,CASSWRVQETQYF,TGTGCCAGCAGTTGGAGGGTTCAAGAGACCCAGTACTTC
TRBV2,14,TRBJ2-1,.,.,CASSRDWTYNEQFF,TGTGCCAGCAGCCGGGACTGGACGTACAATGAGCAGTTCTTC
TRBV9,14,TRBJ2-5,TRBD1,.,CASSVQGALGTQYF,TGTGCCAGCAGCGTACAGGGGGCGCTGGGGACCCAGTACTTC
TRBV4-2,18,TRBJ2-4,TRBD2,.,CASSQDPAGLAGGGIQYF,TGTGCCAGCAGCCAAGATCCCGCGGGACTAGCGGGAGGGGGGATTCAGTACTTC
TRBV29-1,15,TRBJ2-1,.,.,CSVDTVTLSYNEQFF,TGCAGCGTGGACACAGTAACCCTCTCCTACAATGAGCAGTTCTTC
TRBV10-3,14,TRBJ2-7,.,.,CAISDGAASYEQYF,TGTGCCATCAGTGATGGGGCGGCTTCCTACGAGCAGTACTTC
TRBV30,11,TRBJ2-3,TRBD2,.,CAGLAGDTQYF,TGTGCGGGACTAGCGGGAGATACGCAGTATTTT
TRBV7-9,13,TRBJ2-1,TRBD2,once,CASRLAGHNEQFF,TGTGCCAGCCGACTAGCGGGGCACAATGAGCAGTTCTTC